Following are 16 T cell receptor beta chains from one sample sequenced in a study of T cell responses to AZD1222 COVID-19 vaccine (dated by TCRdb to the early 2020s). Library creation used the immunoSEQ multiplex PCR assay. TCRdb limited this immuneACCESS table to in-frame rearrangements with V and J called. A share of clones is missing; checked studies link under half to unresolved V genes, and the rest is unexplained. Here the sample has roughly 180,000 clones; over 80% occur a single time. Jointly, the top ten make up 1.9% of the sample. Read against the paper, the sample's time point label means: baseline before first vaccination. The source was peripheral blood, collected on day 0 of AZD1222 vaccination. Receptors were obtained from an adult in good health.

In its sample, this clone was seen a few times. J is TRBJ2-6 and V is TRBV15, with D hard to call. CDR1 and CDR2 from the germline V gene are LNHNV and YYDKDF (reference sequence). This CDR3 spans 15 amino acids. The V and J ends lost 0 bases and 1 base respectively, with 4 bases between them. The CDR3 nucleotides read TGTGCCACCAGCAGAGATGGTTCTGGGGCCAACGTCCTGACTTTC. Its protein product is CATSRDGSGANVLTF.

The chain employs TRBV6-5 and TRBJ1-1, with a weak D call TRBD1 (5 bases). V was shortened by 6 bases and J by 10 bases, with 24 bases between the two germline ends. Germline V gene data show CDR1 as MNHEY and CDR2 as SVGAGI. The CDR3 totals 15 residues. The CDR3 bases are TGTGCCAGCAGCCAATCCGGGGCAGCAACTCGGGGAGCTTTCTTT. It codes for CASSQSGAATRGAFF.

In its sample, this clone was seen once. CDR3 DNA: TGTGCCAGCAATTCCATGACTAGCGGGATGGTCTACGAGCAGTACTTC. Translating gives CASNSMTSGMVYEQYF. J is TRBJ2-7 and V is TRBV28, with 11 bases matching TRBD2. CDR1 is MDHEN and CDR2 is SYDVKM in the germline V gene. Losses at the gene ends were 7 bases for V and 3 bases for J; bases not matched to a gene: 11. This CDR3 is built from 16 residues. Full variable domain (remainder filled in from reference TRBV28 and TRBJ2-7): DVKVTQSSRYLVKRTGEKVFLECVQDMDHENMFWYRQDPGLGLRLIYFSYDVKMKEKGDIPEGYSVSREKKERFSLILESASTNQTSMYLCASNSMTSGMVYEQYFGPGTRLTVT.

The chain uses TRBV12-3 or TRBV12-4 and TRBJ2-2; maybe TRBD2 (6 bases). V lost 3 bases and J lost 4, with 6 bases in between. The CDR3 totals 13 residues. CDR3 DNA: TGTGCCAGCAGTTTGGGGGGCACCGGGGAGCTGTTTTTT. It encodes CASSLGGTGELFF.

This sequence joins TRBV6-5 and TRBJ2-7; TRBD2 is a possible D gene (6 bases). CDR3 length: 13 amino acids. Trimming pared 6 bases from V and 2 bases from J, leaving 11 bases between. Germline assignment: CDR1 MNHEY and CDR2 SVGAGI. The CDR3 here is CASSWGLTYEQYF. As DNA, the CDR3 is TGTGCCAGCAGCTGGGGACTTACCTACGAGCAGTACTTC.

The rearrangement joins TRBV3-1 (or the pseudogene TRBV3-2) to TRBJ2-1; D is unresolved. Germline CDR1 reads LGHDT; CDR2 reads YNNKEL (reference sequence). Deletions cut 1 base from V and 9 bases from J, with 7 bases between. CDR3 length equals 12 residues. CDR3 in amino acids: CASSQGGTEQFF. DNA for the CDR3: TGTGCCAGCAGCCAAGGCGGCACTGAGCAGTTCTTC.

As concerns this clone: Germline and junction disagree at one end, which may indicate a read error. This sequence joins TRBV11-2 and TRBJ1-6; D perhaps matches TRBD1 (6 bases). The CDR3 covers 15 residues. Germline loops: CDR1 SGHAT, CDR2 FQNNGV. The CDR3, as DNA: TGTGCCAGCGGCTTATATTCGGGGGGCAGTGTCCCCCTCCACTTT. Protein sequence: CASGLYSGGSVPLHF.

This rearrangement joins TRBV4-1 to TRBJ2-7; 9 nucleotides line up with TRBD2. CDR1 and CDR2 (germline): MGHRA, YSYEKL. This CDR3 is built from 17 residues. V shed 4 bases and J 0 bases; nucleotides not matched to a gene: 10. For the CDR3, the DNA is TGCGCCAGCAGCCTCATGCTTACTAGCGGGCCCTCCTACGAGCAGTACTTC. Its protein is CASSLMLTSGPSYEQYF.

This clone was seen only a few times. The chain combines TRBV9 with TRBJ2-1; tentative D call: TRBD1 (5 bases). CDR3 size: 16 residues. V lost 3 bases and J lost 8, with 21 bases in between. Germline V CDR1 and CDR2: SGDLS, YYNGEE. The CDR3 loop reads CASSDAPGSPQYEQFF. As DNA, the CDR3 is TGTGCCAGCAGCGACGCCCCAGGGTCACCACAATATGAGCAGTTCTTC.

This chain joins TRBV9 and TRBJ1-2; weak D call: TRBD1 (6 bases). The germline V gene encodes CDR1 SGDLS and CDR2 YYNGEE. The V gene lost 4 bases and the J gene lost 8 bases, with 18 bases spanning the gap. The CDR3 totals 14 residues. As DNA, the CDR3 is TGTGCCAGCAGCCCGACAGGAACTGAGGGCGGCTACACCTTC. Its protein product is CASSPTGTEGGYTF.

The chain combines TRBV15 with TRBJ1-5, with 7 bases fitting TRBD1. The germline gives CDR1 LNHNV, CDR2 YYDKDF (reference sequence). CDR3 length: 14 residues. V lost 5 bases, J lost 4 bases, and 5 bases stayed unmatched. The CDR3 spells CATSGPQGNQPQHF. The CDR3 region has the DNA TGTGCCACCAGCGGACCACAGGGGAATCAGCCCCAGCATTTT. Full variable domain (missing parts from reference TRBV15 and TRBJ1-5): DAMVIQNPRYQVTQFGKPVTLSCSQTLNHNVMYWYQQKSSQAPKLLFHYYDKDFNNEADTPDNFQSRRPNTSFCFLDIRSPGLGDTAMYLCATSGPQGNQPQHFGDGTRLSIL.

The gene calls are TRBV28 and TRBJ2-7; 10 nucleotides agree with TRBD2. Per germline, CDR1 MDHEN and CDR2 SYDVKM. Trimming took 6 bases from V and 6 from J; bases not matched to a gene: 8. This CDR3 has 14 amino acids. CDR3: CASRPSSGRVEQYF. The CDR3 nucleotides read TGTGCCAGCAGACCTTCTAGCGGGAGAGTCGAGCAGTACTTC.

This clone was found a few times. The gene calls are TRBV7-3 and TRBJ2-2; 14 bases are a match to TRBD2. V was pared by 5 bases and J by 0 bases, with 14 bases of the junction left unmatched. Germline V lookup: CDR1 SGHTA, CDR2 FQGTGA. CDR3 length equals 21 residues. CDR3 in DNA: TGTGCCAGCAGCCTCCCCGGGACTAGCGGGGGATCAAAGGCGAACACCGGGGAGCTGTTTTTT. This codes for CASSLPGTSGGSKANTGELFF.

This sequence joins TRBV5-6 and TRBJ2-5; possible D gene TRBD1, 6 bases. Germline V gene data show CDR1 as SGHDT and CDR2 as YYEEEE. Between the trimmed V and J ends, which lost 3 bases and 0 bases, there was a span of 12 bases. The CDR3 has 15 amino acids. This CDR3 reads CASSSKTGYQETQYF. CDR3 bases: TGTGCCAGCAGCTCAAAAACAGGGTACCAAGAGACCCAGTACTTC.

In this sample, this clone turned up once. V usage is TRBV19 and J usage is TRBJ2-1; 9 nucleotides line up with TRBD2. The CDR3 is 15 residues long. V was clipped by 5 bases and J by 6 bases; unmatched bases: 8. Germline V CDR1 and CDR2: LNHDA, SQIVND (reference sequence). The CDR3: CASSPGAGGFNEQFF. CDR3 DNA: TGTGCCAGTAGTCCGGGCGCGGGAGGGTTCAATGAGCAGTTCTTC.

CDR3 sequence reads: CATSDRDRYADTQYF. Written as DNA, the CDR3 is TGTGCCACCAGTGATCGGGACAGGTACGCAGATACGCAGTATTTT. The V call is TRBV24-1, the J call TRBJ2-3, with 8 bases fitting TRBD1. CDR1 is KGHDR, CDR2 SFDVKD, per germline. Trimming removed 3 bases from V and 4 bases from J; junction bases left unmatched: 5. This CDR3 comprises 15 residues.